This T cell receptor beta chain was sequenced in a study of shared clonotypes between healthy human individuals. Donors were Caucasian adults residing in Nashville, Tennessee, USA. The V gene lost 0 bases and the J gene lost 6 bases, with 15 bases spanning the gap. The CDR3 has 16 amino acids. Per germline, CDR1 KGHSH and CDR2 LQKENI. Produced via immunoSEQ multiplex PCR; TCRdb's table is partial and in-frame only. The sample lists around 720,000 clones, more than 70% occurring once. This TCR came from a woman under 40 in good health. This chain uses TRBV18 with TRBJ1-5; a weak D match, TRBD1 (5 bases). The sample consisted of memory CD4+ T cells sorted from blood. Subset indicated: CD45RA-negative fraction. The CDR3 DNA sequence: TGTGCCAGCTCACCACCGGGGCAGGCAGCCGGTCAGCCCCAGCATTTT. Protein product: CASSPPGQAAGQPQHF.